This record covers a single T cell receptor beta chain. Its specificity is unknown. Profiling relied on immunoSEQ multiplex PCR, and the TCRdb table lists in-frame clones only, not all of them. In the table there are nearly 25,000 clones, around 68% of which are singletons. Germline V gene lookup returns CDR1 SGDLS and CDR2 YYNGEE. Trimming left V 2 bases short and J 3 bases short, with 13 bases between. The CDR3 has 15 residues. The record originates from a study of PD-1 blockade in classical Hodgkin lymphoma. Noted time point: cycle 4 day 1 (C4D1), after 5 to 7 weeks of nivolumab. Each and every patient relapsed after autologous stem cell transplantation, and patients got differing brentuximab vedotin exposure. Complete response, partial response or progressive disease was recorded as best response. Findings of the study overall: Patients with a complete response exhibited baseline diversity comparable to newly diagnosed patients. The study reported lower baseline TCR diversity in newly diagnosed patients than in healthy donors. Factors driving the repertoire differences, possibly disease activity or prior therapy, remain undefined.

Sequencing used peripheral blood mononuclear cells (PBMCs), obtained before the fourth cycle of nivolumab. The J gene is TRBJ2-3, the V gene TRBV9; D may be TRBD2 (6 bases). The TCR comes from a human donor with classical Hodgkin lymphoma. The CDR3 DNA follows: TGTGCCAGCAGCGTTTGGGGGGATGCGACAGATACGCAGTATTTT. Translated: CASSVWGDATDTQYF. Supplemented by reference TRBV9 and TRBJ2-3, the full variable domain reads DSGVTQTPKHLITATGQRVTLRCSPRSGDLSVYWYQQSLDQGLQFLIQYYNGEERAKGNILERFSAQQFPDLHSELNLSSLELGDSALYFCASSVWGDATDTQYFGPGTRLTVL.